The TCR beta chain under discussion was sequenced for a study of T cell responses to AZD1222 COVID-19 vaccine. V gave up 4 bases and J gave up 6 bases, with 10 bases separating them. CDR3 length: 13 residues. The germline gives CDR1 LNHDA, CDR2 SQIVND (reference sequence). The data were produced by immunoSEQ multiplex PCR, yet TCRdb's version contains in-frame clones alone and is incomplete. The table lists approximately 85,000 clones, about 86% of them singletons. This clonotype was obtained from an adult in good health. J is TRBJ2-1 and V is TRBV19; TRBD1 or TRBD2 may be the D gene (5 bases each). This specimen was peripheral blood, taken on day 0 of AZD1222 vaccination. The CDR3 DNA is TGTGCCAGTAGTACGGGACGTGTCAATGAGCAGTTCTTC. Encoded protein: CASSTGRVNEQFF.